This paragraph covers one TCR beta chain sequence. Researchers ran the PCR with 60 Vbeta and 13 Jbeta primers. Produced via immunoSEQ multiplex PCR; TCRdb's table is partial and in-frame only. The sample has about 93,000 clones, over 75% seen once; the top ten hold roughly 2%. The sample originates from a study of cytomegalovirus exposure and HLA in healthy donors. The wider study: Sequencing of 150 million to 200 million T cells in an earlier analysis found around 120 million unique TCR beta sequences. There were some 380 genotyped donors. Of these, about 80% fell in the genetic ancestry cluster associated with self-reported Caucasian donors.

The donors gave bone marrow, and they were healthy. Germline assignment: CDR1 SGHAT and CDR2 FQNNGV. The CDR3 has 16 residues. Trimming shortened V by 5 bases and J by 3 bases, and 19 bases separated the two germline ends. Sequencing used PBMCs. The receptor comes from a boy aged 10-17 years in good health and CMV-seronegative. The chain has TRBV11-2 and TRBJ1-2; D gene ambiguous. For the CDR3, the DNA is TGTGCCAGCAGCCATCCAAATTCGGACGGGGACTATGGCTACACCTTC. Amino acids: CASSHPNSDGDYGYTF.